The present entry profiles one T cell receptor beta chain with its context. The target antigen is unknown. The CDR3 totals 16 residues. Germline assignment: CDR1 DFQATT and CDR2 SNEGSKA (reference sequence). It was by 5'RACE template switching with UMIs that TCR beta cDNA was made. TCRdb reprocessed the 5' RACE reads and keeps a single row for each CDR3 protein, giving no DNA. This table holds about 260,000 distinct CDR3 sequences. The data derive from a study of T cells expressing NK-cell markers. Overall study context: Seven sequenced donors out of eight were HCMV-seropositive, one seronegative. Study-wide points: Dominance of the CD3+CD56-NKG2C+ fraction by these clonotypes also held in a handful of donors. About 1.0-8% of CD8+ T cells in 6 or 7 donors belonged to dominant NKG2C+ clonotypes.

The genes are TRBV20-1 and TRBJ2-5; TCRdb indicates TRBD2, and absent DNA this call remains unverified. Sequencing input: blood T cells: a sorted CD56 or NKG2C T cell subset, CD4+ or CD8+ T cells, or bulk PBMC T cells (not recorded which). The TCR originated in a woman aged 18 to 75 in good health. The CDR3 sequence is CSARNRRRLGKETQYF.